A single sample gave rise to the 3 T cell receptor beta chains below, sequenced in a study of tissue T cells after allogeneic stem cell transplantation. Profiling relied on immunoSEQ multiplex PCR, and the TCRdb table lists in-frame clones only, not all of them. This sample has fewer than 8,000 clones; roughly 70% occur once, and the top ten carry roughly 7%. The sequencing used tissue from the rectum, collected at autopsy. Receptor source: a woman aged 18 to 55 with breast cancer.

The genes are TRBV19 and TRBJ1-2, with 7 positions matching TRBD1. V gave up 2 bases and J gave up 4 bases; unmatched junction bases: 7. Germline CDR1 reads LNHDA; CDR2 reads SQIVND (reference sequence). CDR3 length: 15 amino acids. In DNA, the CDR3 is TGTGCCAGTAGTATAAACACTGCAGGGGGCTATGGCTACACCTTC. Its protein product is CASSINTAGGYGYTF. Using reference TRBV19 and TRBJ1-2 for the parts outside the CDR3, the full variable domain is DGGITQSPKYLFRKEGQNVTLSCEQNLNHDAMYWYRQDPGQGLRLIYYSQIVNDFQKGDIAEGYSVSREKKESFPLTVTSAQKNPTAFYLCASSINTAGGYGYTFGSGTRLTVV.

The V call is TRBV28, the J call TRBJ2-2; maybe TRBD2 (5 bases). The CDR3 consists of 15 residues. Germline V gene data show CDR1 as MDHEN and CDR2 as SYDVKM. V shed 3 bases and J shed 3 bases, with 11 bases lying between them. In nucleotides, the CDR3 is TGTGCCAGCAGTTTGGCGGGTAGGGACACCGGGGAGCTGTTTTTT. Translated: CASSLAGRDTGELFF.

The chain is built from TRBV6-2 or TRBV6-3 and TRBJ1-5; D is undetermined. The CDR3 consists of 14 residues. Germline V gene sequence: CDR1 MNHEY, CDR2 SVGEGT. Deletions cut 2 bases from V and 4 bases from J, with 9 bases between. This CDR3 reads CASSYKDVNQPQHF. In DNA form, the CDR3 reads TGTGCCAGCAGTTACAAGGACGTGAATCAGCCCCAGCATTTT.